The rows below give T cell receptor beta chains drawn from one sample of a study of blood T cell repertoires in COVID-19. Method: immunoSEQ multiplex PCR; TCRdb's copy keeps in-frame clones and lacks some. The table includes 200,000 or so clones, 79% detected once. The sequenced sample was peripheral blood. All receptors come from a man aged 55 to 69 with active or convalescent COVID-19. CDR3s include the opening cysteine and the closing phenylalanine or tryptophan. The D gene is left open where the match is weak. Clone size is not always given. Where it is, it says once, few, many or a class for expanded clones.

j_call | v_call | clone_size | d_call | cdr3_length | cdr3_aa | cdr3_nt
TRBJ2-7 | TRBV28 | few | TRBD1 | 13 | CASKAGTGYEQYF | TGTGCCAGCAAAGCCGGGACAGGGTACGAGCAGTACTTC
TRBJ1-5 | TRBV9 | . | TRBD1 | 14 | CASSPGQGYQPQHF | TGTGCCAGCAGCCCGGGACAGGGATATCAGCCCCAGCATTTT
TRBJ2-7 | TRBV5-5 | . | TRBD1 | 15 | CASSLEAGGTHEQYF | TGTGCCAGCAGCTTGGAGGCAGGGGGTACTCACGAGCAGTACTTC
TRBJ1-5 | TRBV7-6 | . | . | 13 | CASSALGDQPQHF | TGTGCCAGCAGCGCATTGGGCGATCAGCCCCAGCATTTT
TRBJ2-1 | TRBV6-2/TRBV6-3 | . | TRBD1 | 15 | CASSKTGTGYNEQFF | TGTGCCAGCAGTAAAACCGGGACAGGGTACAATGAGCAGTTCTTC
TRBJ2-7 | TRBV3-1/TRBV3-2 | few | TRBD2 | 15 | CASSQGNLAGYEQYF | TGTGCCAGCAGCCAAGGTAACCTAGCGGGATACGAGCAGTACTTC
TRBJ2-2 | TRBV27 | . | . | 14 | CASRAGRRAGELFF | TGTGCCAGCCGGGCAGGGAGGCGAGCCGGGGAGCTGTTTTTT
TRBJ2-2 | TRBV7-6 | once | . | 17 | CASSARTGRRDAGELFF | TGTGCCAGCAGCGCTCGGACTGGCCGACGAGATGCCGGGGAGCTGTTTTTT
TRBJ2-2 | TRBV5-6 | once | TRBD2 | 16 | CASSLLAGRHTGELFF | TGTGCCAGCAGCTTACTAGCGGGACGACACACCGGGGAGCTGTTTTTT
TRBJ1-2 | TRBV24-1 | once | . | 13 | CATSGPEGYGYTF | TGTGCCACCAGTGGGCCAGAGGGCTATGGCTACACCTTC
TRBJ1-2 | TRBV30 | few | . | 11 | CAWSVIRGYTF | TGTGCCTGGAGTGTAATACGGGGCTACACCTTC
TRBJ2-3 | TRBV24-1 | . | TRBD2 | 16 | CATSDLASGSGDTQYF | TGTGCCACCAGTGATTTGGCTAGCGGGAGTGGAGATACGCAGTATTTT
TRBJ2-1 | TRBV19 | . | . | 15 | CASSIARGENNEQFF | TGTGCCAGTAGTATAGCCAGGGGAGAGAACAATGAGCAGTTCTTC
TRBJ2-2 | TRBV6-1 | . | . | 15 | CASSEMGLTRGELFF | TGTGCCAGCAGTGAAATGGGACTCACTCGGGGGGAGCTGTTTTTT
TRBJ1-6 | TRBV7-8 | . | . | 16 | CASSLGVGRGNSPLHF | TGTGCCAGCAGCTTAGGGGTTGGCAGGGGAAATTCACCCCTCCACTTT
TRBJ2-3 | TRBV7-2 | . | TRBD2 | 18 | CASTRGLAGSISTDTQYF | TGTGCCAGCACCAGGGGACTAGCGGGATCTATTAGCACAGATACGCAGTATTTT
TRBJ2-7 | TRBV5-1 | . | TRBD1 | 14 | CASSSRTGAEEQYF | TGCGCCAGCAGCTCAAGGACAGGTGCGGAAGAGCAGTACTTC
TRBJ2-7 | TRBV15 | . | . | 14 | CATSSLLSGNEQYF | TGTGCCACCAGCAGCCTCCTTAGCGGCAACGAGCAGTACTTC
TRBJ2-1 | TRBV5-1 | few | TRBD1 | 15 | CASSAGQGARNEQFF | TGCGCCAGCAGTGCGGGACAGGGGGCTAGGAATGAGCAGTTCTTC
TRBJ2-7 | TRBV5-1 | . | TRBD1 | 13 | CASSWGTEEVGYF | TGCGCCAGCAGCTGGGGGACAGAGGAAGTAGGATACTTC
TRBJ2-7 | TRBV6-5 | . | TRBD1 | 14 | CASSDTGTGGEQYF | TGTGCCAGCAGCGACACCGGGACAGGGGGCGAGCAGTACTTC
TRBJ2-7 | TRBV7-2 | . | . | 13 | CASSSSVSSEQYF | TGTGCCAGCAGCTCCTCCGTGAGTAGCGAGCAGTACTTC
TRBJ1-4 | TRBV5-1 | few | . | 15 | CASKTAGHTNEKLFF | TGCGCCAGCAAGACCGCGGGGCATACTAATGAAAAACTGTTTTTT
TRBJ2-1 | TRBV19 | few | TRBD1 | 15 | CASSIGPLPGGEQFF | TGTGCCAGTAGTATAGGGCCCCTGCCAGGGGGTGAGCAGTTCTTC
TRBJ2-2 | TRBV7-9 | . | . | 14 | CASSLDAGAGELFF | TGTGCCAGCAGCTTAGATGCGGGCGCCGGGGAGCTGTTTTTT
TRBJ1-2 | TRBV30 | . | TRBD1 | 13 | CAWNFQGAISYTF | TGTGCCTGGAATTTCCAGGGGGCTATCAGCTACACCTTC
TRBJ2-1 | TRBV19 | . | . | 16 | CASSIRAGSSYNEQFF | TGTGCCAGTAGTATTCGGGCGGGAAGCTCCTACAATGAGCAGTTCTTC
TRBJ2-2 | TRBV29-1 | . | . | 11 | CSGGATGELFF | TGCAGCGGCGGCGCCACCGGGGAGCTGTTTTTT
TRBJ2-7 | TRBV19 | . | TRBD2 | 18 | CASSPRGTLAGGPSEQYF | TGTGCCAGTAGTCCCAGAGGGACGCTAGCGGGAGGGCCCTCCGAGCAGTACTTC
TRBJ2-7 | TRBV30 | . | TRBD1 | 14 | CAWSGGTGIREQYF | TGTGCCTGGAGTGGCGGGACAGGGATTCGCGAGCAGTACTTC
TRBJ2-3 | TRBV6-2/TRBV6-3 | . | TRBD2 | 18 | CASSYSGLAGAGADTQYF | TGTGCCAGCAGTTACTCGGGACTAGCGGGAGCTGGGGCAGATACGCAGTATTTT
TRBJ2-3 | TRBV7-3 | . | TRBD2 | 16 | CASSPGLAGVRDTQYF | TGTGCCAGCAGCCCGGGACTAGCGGGAGTGAGGGATACGCAGTATTTT
TRBJ2-2 | TRBV27 | . | TRBD2 | 14 | CASSRGGFGGELFF | TGTGCCAGCAGTCGGGGGGGCTTCGGCGGGGAGCTGTTTTTT
TRBJ1-4 | TRBV10-1 | . | . | 12 | CASSESSEKLFF | TGCGCCAGCAGTGAGTCGAGTGAAAAACTGTTTTTT
TRBJ1-2 | TRBV3-1/TRBV3-2 | few | . | 15 | CASSQREGQGYGYTF | TGTGCCAGCAGCCAACGGGAGGGGCAAGGCTATGGCTACACCTTC
TRBJ2-7 | TRBV28 | . | . | 15 | CASRDPAGGVYEQYF | TGTGCCAGCAGGGATCCGGCAGGAGGGGTCTACGAGCAGTACTTC
TRBJ1-2 | TRBV28 | . | . | 12 | CASLGRGHGYTF | TGTGCCAGCTTGGGCAGGGGACATGGCTACACCTTC
TRBJ1-4 | TRBV10-3 | . | TRBD1 | 15 | CATRGGPGTDEKLFF | TGTGCCACCCGGGGGGGGCCCGGGACAGATGAAAAACTGTTTTTT
TRBJ2-7 | TRBV27 | . | . | 13 | CASSSQGYYEQYF | TGTGCCAGCAGTTCACAGGGTTACTACGAGCAGTACTTC
TRBJ2-1 | TRBV7-9 | many | TRBD2 | 15 | CASSWTSGRSNEQFF | TGTGCCAGCAGCTGGACTAGCGGGAGATCCAATGAGCAGTTCTTC
TRBJ1-2 | TRBV6-5 | . | . | 14 | CASSRGQFLYGYTF | TGTGCCAGCAGCCGCGGACAGTTTTTATATGGCTACACCTTC
TRBJ2-1 | TRBV7-3 | . | TRBD1 | 15 | CASSSGQGSYNEQFF | TGTGCCAGCAGCTCCGGACAGGGCTCCTACAATGAGCAGTTCTTC
TRBJ1-5 | TRBV18 | . | . | 14 | CASSPAGRNQPQHF | TGTGCCAGCTCACCAGCGGGCAGAAATCAGCCCCAGCATTTT
TRBJ2-3 | TRBV7-3 | . | TRBD1 | 17 | CASSPSATGVGTDTQYF | TGTGCCAGCAGCCCCTCCGCGACAGGGGTGGGCACAGATACGCAGTATTTT
TRBJ2-5 | TRBV5-6 | . | TRBD2 | 16 | CASSFAGLAGGETQYF | TGTGCCAGCAGCTTCGCGGGACTAGCGGGAGGAGAGACCCAGTACTTC
TRBJ2-7 | TRBV6-6 | . | TRBD2 | 15 | CASMDGGSLSYEQYF | TGTGCCAGCATGGATGGCGGGAGCCTCTCCTACGAGCAGTACTTC
TRBJ1-1 | TRBV6-6 | . | TRBD1 | 14 | CASRPTGGNTEAFF | TGTGCCAGCAGGCCGACAGGGGGTAACACTGAAGCTTTCTTT
TRBJ2-1 | TRBV7-3 | . | TRBD1 | 15 | CASSPRQGYVNEQFF | TGTGCCAGCAGCCCGAGACAGGGTTATGTCAATGAGCAGTTCTTC
TRBJ2-5 | TRBV12-3/TRBV12-4 | once | . | 13 | CASSPRSDKTQYF | TGTGCCAGCAGCCCGCGATCCGATAAGACCCAGTACTTC
TRBJ2-7 | TRBV5-4 | few | TRBD1 | 15 | CASRLDRGLNYEQYF | TGTGCCAGCAGACTAGACAGGGGGCTCAATTACGAGCAGTACTTC
TRBJ2-3 | TRBV7-8 | . | . | 15 | CASSRARVRTDTQYF | TGTGCCAGCTCCAGGGCCCGGGTCCGGACAGATACGCAGTATTTT
TRBJ1-4 | TRBV19 | . | . | 12 | CASSEQVEKLFF | TGTGCCAGTAGCGAACAGGTTGAAAAACTGTTTTTT
TRBJ2-5 | TRBV7-2 | . | . | 13 | CASSFKRQETQYF | TGTGCCAGCAGCTTCAAACGGCAAGAGACCCAGTACTTC
TRBJ1-1 | TRBV3-1/TRBV3-2 | . | . | 15 | CASSQDLGAGAEAFF | TGTGCCAGCAGCCAAGACCTGGGGGCAGGTGCTGAAGCTTTCTTT
TRBJ2-3 | TRBV7-7 | . | . | 16 | CASSPGGQGGTDTQYF | TGTGCCAGCAGCCCTGGGGGGCAGGGGGGCACAGATACGCAGTATTTT